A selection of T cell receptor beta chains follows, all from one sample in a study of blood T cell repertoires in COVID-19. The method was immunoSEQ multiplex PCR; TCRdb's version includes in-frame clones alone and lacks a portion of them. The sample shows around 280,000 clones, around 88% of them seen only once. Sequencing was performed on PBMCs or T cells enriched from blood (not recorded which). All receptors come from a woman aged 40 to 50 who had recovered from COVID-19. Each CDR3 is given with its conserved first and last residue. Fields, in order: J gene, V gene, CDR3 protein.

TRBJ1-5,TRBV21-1,CASSILTGYSNQPQHF
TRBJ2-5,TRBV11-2,CASSSPRVLNSQETQYF
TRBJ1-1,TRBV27,CASRFGGMNTEAFF
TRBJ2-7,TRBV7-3,CASSLNQGNEQYF
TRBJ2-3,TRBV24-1,CATSDPTGDTDTQYF
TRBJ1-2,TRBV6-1,CASSEGGLLGYGYTF
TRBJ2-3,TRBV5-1,CASSPGLAGGATTDTQYF
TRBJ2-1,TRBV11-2,CASSLVASGRGFF
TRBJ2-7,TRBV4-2,CASSQDGDREVHF
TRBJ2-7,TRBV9,CASSVASGSFYEQYF
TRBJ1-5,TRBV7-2,CASGQQRGQPQHF
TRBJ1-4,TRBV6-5,CASSPVGGAVEKLFF
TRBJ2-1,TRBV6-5,CASSYRRDRGEQFF
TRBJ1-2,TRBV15,CATSRDAASANYGYTF
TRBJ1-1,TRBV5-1,CASSPGQNTEAFF
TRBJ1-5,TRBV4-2,CASSQEQTNQPQHF
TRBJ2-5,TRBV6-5,CASSYRVTQGDETQYF
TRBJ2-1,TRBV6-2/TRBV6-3,CASSPWRNEQFF
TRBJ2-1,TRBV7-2,CASSATGGEQFF
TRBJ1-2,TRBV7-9,CASSSDRPYGYTF
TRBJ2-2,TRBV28,CASSLNRDTGELFF
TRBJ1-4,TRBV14,CASSQSTGGSNEKLFF
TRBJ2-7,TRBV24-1,CATSDSLHGTSGSYEQYF
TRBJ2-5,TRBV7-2,CASSLAGAGETQYF
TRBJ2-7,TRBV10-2,CASSNILYEQYF
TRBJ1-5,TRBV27,CASSLSQGQPQHF
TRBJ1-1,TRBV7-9,CASSPGRGMVMNTEAFF
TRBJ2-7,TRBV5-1,CASSSPAGTGFEQYF
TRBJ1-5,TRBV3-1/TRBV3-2,CASSQTTGADQPQHF
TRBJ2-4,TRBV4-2,CASSQVGQGEDIQYF
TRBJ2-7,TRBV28,CASSAAGTGGSYEQYF
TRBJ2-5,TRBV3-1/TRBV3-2,CASSQWAGRGDMTQYF
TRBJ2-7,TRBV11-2,CASSTESGGYEQYF
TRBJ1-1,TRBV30,CACSGYATEAFF
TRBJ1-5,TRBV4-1,CASSQAYSNQPQHF
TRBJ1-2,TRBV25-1,CASSESYGYTF
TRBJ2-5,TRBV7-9,CASSLRSGQETQYF
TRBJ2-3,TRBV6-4,CASSVAGGGTDTQYF
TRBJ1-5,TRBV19,CASSIRGGPQHF
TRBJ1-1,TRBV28,CASTARGNTEAFF
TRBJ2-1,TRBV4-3,CASSLIFGTSGSNEQFF
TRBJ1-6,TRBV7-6,CASSLAPETNSPLHF
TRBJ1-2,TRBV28,CASSLTGLPNYGYTF
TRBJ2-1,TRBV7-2,CASSLASSGFNEQFF
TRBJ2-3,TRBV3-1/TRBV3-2,CASSQVRGDTQYF
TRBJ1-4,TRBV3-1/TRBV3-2,CASSQWTGARAATNEKLFF
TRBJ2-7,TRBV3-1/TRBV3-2,CASSQDRSSGVGPNGYEQYF